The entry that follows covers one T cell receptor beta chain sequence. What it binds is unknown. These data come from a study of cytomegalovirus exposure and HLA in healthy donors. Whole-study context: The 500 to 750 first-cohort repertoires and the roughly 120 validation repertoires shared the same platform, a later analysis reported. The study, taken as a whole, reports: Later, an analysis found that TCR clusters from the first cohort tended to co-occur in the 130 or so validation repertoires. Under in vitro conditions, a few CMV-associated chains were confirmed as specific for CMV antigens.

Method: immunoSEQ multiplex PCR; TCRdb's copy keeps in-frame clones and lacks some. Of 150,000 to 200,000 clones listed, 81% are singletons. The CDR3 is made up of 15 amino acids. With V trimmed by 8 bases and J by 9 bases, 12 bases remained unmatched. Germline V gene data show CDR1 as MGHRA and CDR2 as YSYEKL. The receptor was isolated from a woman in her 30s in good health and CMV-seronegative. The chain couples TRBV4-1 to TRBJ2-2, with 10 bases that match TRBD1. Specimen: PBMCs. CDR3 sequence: CASAQTGGESRELFF. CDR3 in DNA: TGCGCCAGCGCACAGACAGGGGGCGAGAGTAGGGAGCTGTTTTTT.